Each of the 29 T cell receptor beta chains below was sequenced from the same sample in a study of shared clonotypes between healthy human individuals. Libraries were prepared by immunoSEQ multiplex PCR; TCRdb keeps only in-frame clonotypes and omits some of them. The table records roughly 2.5 million clones, around 94% of them present only once. Sequenced: naive CD4+ T cells sorted from blood. Stated subset: CD45RA+ positively selected. The source is a young man in good health.

This clone appeared a single time. The rearrangement joins TRBV19 to TRBJ2-7, with D perhaps assigned TRBD1 or TRBD2 (5 bases each). Per the germline V gene, CDR1 is LNHDA and CDR2 is SQIVND (reference sequence). This CDR3 comprises 13 residues. Trimming pared 2 bases from V and 7 bases from J, leaving 12 bases between. In DNA form, the CDR3 reads TGTGCCAGTAGTATAACGGCAGGGAGTGAGCAGTACTTC. Its translation: CASSITAGSEQYF.

Remarks on this clone: The identical CDR3 is also encoded by other nucleotide sequences in the sample. CDR3 bases: TGTGCCAGCAGTTTTGGGACAGGGGGCTCCGAGCAGTACTTC. Translated: CASSFGTGGSEQYF. The rearrangement links TRBV5-4 to TRBJ2-7, with 12 bases fitting TRBD1. Losses at the gene ends were 5 bases for V and 6 bases for J; bases not matched to a gene: 6. The V gene's germline CDR1 is SGHNT and CDR2 YYREEE (reference sequence). The CDR3 contains 14 residues.

V usage is TRBV19 and J usage is TRBJ2-7, with 10 bases identical to TRBD1. The germline V gene has CDR1 LNHDA and CDR2 SQIVND (reference sequence). This CDR3 has 17 amino acids. Trimming took 4 bases from V and 0 from J; bases not matched to a gene: 9. The DNA for the CDR3 is TGTGCCAGTAGTACCCCAGCGGACAGGGGGGACTCCTACGAGCAGTACTTC. This codes for CASSTPADRGDSYEQYF. Combining the CDR3 with reference TRBV19 and TRBJ2-7 gives the whole variable domain DGGITQSPKYLFRKEGQNVTLSCEQNLNHDAMYWYRQDPGQGLRLIYYSQIVNDFQKGDIAEGYSVSREKKESFPLTVTSAQKNPTAFYLCASSTPADRGDSYEQYFGPGTRLTVT.

This sequence joins TRBV5-4 and TRBJ1-2, with TRBD1 matching over 9 bases. Losses at the gene ends were 5 bases for V and 7 bases for J; bases not matched to a gene: 12. Looked up from germline, CDR1 is SGHNT and CDR2 is YYREEE (reference sequence). This CDR3 is built from 15 residues. This CDR3 is CASRLGGTGYSGYTF. CDR3 coding DNA: TGTGCCAGCAGGCTGGGGGGGACAGGGTACTCTGGCTACACCTTC. Full variable domain (outside the CDR3, taken from reference TRBV5-4 and TRBJ1-2): ETGVTQSPTHLIKTRGQQVTLRCSSQSGHNTVSWYQQALGQGPQFIFQYYREEENGRGNFPPRFSGLQFPNYSSELNVNALELDDSALYLCASRLGGTGYSGYTFGSGTRLTVV.

The table lists this clone with a count of one. The chain employs TRBV5-1 and TRBJ1-4; 8 bases align to TRBD1. Per the germline V gene, CDR1 is SGHRS and CDR2 is YFSETQ. The CDR3 consists of 16 residues. V shed 0 bases, J shed 8 bases, and the junction held 9 bases outside the gene matches. The CDR3 loop reads CASSLATGVGSEKLFF. In DNA form, the CDR3 reads TGCGCCAGCAGCTTGGCGACAGGGGTGGGATCCGAAAAACTGTTTTTT.

The chain has TRBV2 and TRBJ2-3, with TRBD1 matching over 9 bases. The CDR3 contains 19 residues. V lost 2 bases and J lost 2; bases outside the gene matches: 14. In germline, CDR1 is SNHLY, CDR2 FYNNEI. The CDR3 coding sequence is TGTGCCAGCAGTGAAATAATGGGAGCGGGACAGGGATCCACAGATACGCAGTATTTT. Protein: CASSEIMGAGQGSTDTQYF.

Note on this clone: Other nucleotide sequences in the sample specify the same CDR3. The rearrangement joins TRBV25-1 to TRBJ1-2, with TRBD1 as a possible D gene (5 bases). The V end was cut by 5 bases, the J end by 1 base, with 17 bases between. CDR3 length: 16 amino acids. Germline V gene sequence: CDR1 MGHDK, CDR2 SYGVNS. CDR3: CASSPPGTGSNYGYTF. In DNA, the CDR3 is TGTGCCAGCAGTCCCCCCGGGACGGGGAGTAACTATGGCTACACCTTC.

The V gene is TRBV5-1, the J gene TRBJ1-1, with D uncertain. Trimming stripped 0 bases from V and 0 bases from J, with 15 bases between. Germline values: CDR1 SGHRS, CDR2 YFSETQ. This CDR3 is built from 17 residues. For the CDR3, the DNA is TGCGCCAGCAGCTTGGTCAAGGGCCCTATTGTGAACACTGAAGCTTTCTTT. Translated, it gives CASSLVKGPIVNTEAFF. The variable domain in full, with the rest retrieved from reference TRBV5-1 and TRBJ1-1, is KAGVTQTPRYLIKTRGQQVTLSCSPISGHRSVSWYQQTPGQGLQFLFEYFSETQRNKGNFPGRFSGRQFSNSRSEMNVSTLELGDSALYLCASSLVKGPIVNTEAFFGQGTRLTVV.

This sequence joins TRBV30 and TRBJ1-3, with no clear D. With 1 base removed from V and 2 bases from J, the gap between germline ends came to 9 bases. The CDR3 has 14 amino acids. Looked up from germline, CDR1 is GTSNPN and CDR2 is SVGIG (reference sequence). The CDR3 coding sequence is TGTGCCTGGAGTGAGGTGATAGCTGGAAACACCATATATTTT. Translated: CAWSEVIAGNTIYF. The entire variable domain, with the rest obtained from reference TRBV30 and TRBJ1-3, is as follows: SQTIHQWPATLVQPVGSPLSLECTVEGTSNPNLYWYRQAAGRGLQLLFYSVGIGQISSEVPQNLSASRPQDRQFILSSKKLLLSDSGFYLCAWSEVIAGNTIYFGEGSWLTVV.

The CDR3 loop is CASSIERDQTSATNEKLFF. The CDR3 bases are TGTGCCAGTAGTATCGAAAGGGACCAGACCTCGGCTACTAATGAAAAACTGTTTTTT. The rearrangement uses TRBV19 and TRBJ1-4, with D maybe TRBD1 (5 bases). The CDR3 spans 19 residues. Germline V lookup: CDR1 LNHDA, CDR2 SQIVND (reference sequence). The germline V and J ends were trimmed by 3 bases and 2 bases, with 22 bases remaining between them.

Worth noting for this clone: Its ends do not fully match the called genes, so a read error is possible. V usage is TRBV2 and J usage is TRBJ1-6; no definite D call. Looked up from germline, CDR1 is SNHLY and CDR2 is FYNNEI. The CDR3 loop spans 15 amino acids. CDR3 sequence: CASREENSYNSPLHF. The CDR3 DNA reads as TGTGCCAGCAGGGAAGAGAACTCCTATAATTCACCCCTCCACTTT.

The chain has TRBV28 and TRBJ2-1; 7 bases match TRBD2. The CDR3 totals 16 residues. Germline CDR1 reads MDHEN; CDR2 reads SYDVKM. Unmatched junction bases numbered 9, after V lost 4 bases and J lost 3 bases. The CDR3 DNA sequence: TGTGCCAGCAGTTCTAGAGGACTAGGCCTCTACAATGAGCAGTTCTTC. Translated: CASSSRGLGLYNEQFF. Full variable domain (missing parts from reference TRBV28 and TRBJ2-1): DVKVTQSSRYLVKRTGEKVFLECVQDMDHENMFWYRQDPGLGLRLIYFSYDVKMKEKGDIPEGYSVSREKKERFSLILESASTNQTSMYLCASSSRGLGLYNEQFFGPGTRLTVL.

The V and J genes are TRBV5-1 and TRBJ2-3, with 10 nucleotides matching TRBD2. This CDR3 contains 15 residues. CDR1 is SGHRS, CDR2 YFSETQ, per germline. The junction had 7 bases not matched to a gene; V was cut back by 4 bases and J by 5 bases. CDR3 protein: CASSGPSGRQDTQYF. In DNA form, the CDR3 reads TGCGCCAGCAGCGGACCTAGCGGGAGACAAGATACGCAGTATTTT.

This clone was recorded a few times. The V and J genes are TRBV10-1 and TRBJ2-2; D possibly corresponds to TRBD2 (6 bases). Germline CDR1 and CDR2: WNHNN and SYGVQD (reference sequence). Trimming left V 4 bases short and J 7 bases short, with 16 bases between. CDR3 length equals 15 residues. The CDR3 protein is CASSVDLGGHGELFF. DNA for the CDR3: TGCGCCAGCAGTGTCGATCTGGGGGGTCACGGGGAGCTGTTTTTT.

This chain joins TRBV7-2 and TRBJ2-3; D might be TRBD1 (6 bases). Trimming cost V 1 base and J 1 base, with 12 bases left between them. Germline V CDR1 and CDR2: SGHTA, FQGNSA. The CDR3 is 16 residues long. Written as DNA, the CDR3 is TGTGCCAGCAGCTTAGAAGGGGGACACGGCACAGATACGCAGTATTTT. Its translation is CASSLEGGHGTDTQYF.

The V gene is TRBV5-1, the J gene TRBJ2-3, with TRBD2 as a possible D gene (5 bases). V was trimmed by 5 bases and J by 2 bases, leaving 9 bases between them. CDR1 is SGHRS, CDR2 YFSETQ, per germline. The CDR3 is 13 residues long. Here the CDR3 reads CASSHRDTDTQYF. CDR3 DNA sequence: TGCGCCAGCAGTCACCGGGACACAGATACGCAGTATTTT. The full variable domain, with the rest looked up from reference TRBV5-1 and TRBJ2-3, is KAGVTQTPRYLIKTRGQQVTLSCSPISGHRSVSWYQQTPGQGLQFLFEYFSETQRNKGNFPGRFSGRQFSNSRSEMNVSTLELGDSALYLCASSHRDTDTQYFGPGTRLTVL.

The V call is TRBV5-1, the J call TRBJ2-5, with TRBD2 matching 7 bases. The CDR3 covers 13 residues. Germline lookup yields CDR1 SGHRS and CDR2 YFSETQ. The trim removed 4 bases at V and 5 bases at J, leaving 5 bases unmatched. The DNA for the CDR3 is TGCGCCAGCAGCGCGACTAGCCTGGAGACCCAGTACTTC. Translated: CASSATSLETQYF.

This chain's CDR3 is CASSLVSGLAGKSDTQYF. Written as DNA, the CDR3 is TGTGCCAGCAGCCTAGTCTCCGGGCTAGCGGGAAAGTCAGATACGCAGTATTTT. The chain combines TRBV7-2 with TRBJ2-3, with 9 bases identical to TRBD2. Germline CDR1 SGHTA, CDR2 FQGNSA. This CDR3 comprises 18 residues. Unmatched junction bases numbered 16, after V lost 5 bases and J lost 4 bases.

This clone was observed once. The chain couples TRBV9 to TRBJ1-4; 10 bases are a match to TRBD1. The CDR3 has 17 residues. J gave up 5 bases and V 0 bases, and 7 bases lay outside the gene matches. Looked up from germline, CDR1 is SGDLS and CDR2 is YYNGEE. This chain's CDR3 is CASSVDPAGQGNEKLFF. The CDR3 DNA is TGTGCCAGCAGCGTAGATCCTGCGGGACAGGGGAATGAAAAACTGTTTTTT.

The V gene is TRBV6-5, the J gene TRBJ2-2; TRBD2 aligns across 8 bases. The CDR3 has 15 residues. Trimming removed 6 bases from V and 2 bases from J; junction bases left unmatched: 5. Germline V CDR1 and CDR2: MNHEY, SVGAGI. This CDR3 reads CASRDAGGNTGELFF. The CDR3 coding sequence is TGTGCCAGCAGGGACGCGGGGGGCAACACCGGGGAGCTGTTTTTT.

The J gene is TRBJ2-7, the V gene TRBV7-3; D unclear. The V gene lost 5 bases and the J gene lost 7 bases, with 15 bases spanning the gap. The CDR3 is made up of 13 amino acids. Germline V gene lookup returns CDR1 SGHTA and CDR2 FQGTGA. CDR3 protein: CASSRPVSSEQYF. The CDR3 bases are TGTGCCAGCAGCCGACCAGTTAGTAGTGAGCAGTACTTC.

The chain combines TRBV5-1 with TRBJ2-1; 8 bases are shared with TRBD1. This CDR3 contains 16 residues. With V trimmed by 0 bases and J by 7 bases, 9 bases remained unmatched. Germline V gene sequence: CDR1 SGHRS, CDR2 YFSETQ. The CDR3 nucleotides read TGCGCCAGCAGCTTGGCTCCCCGGACAGGGATAAATGAGCAGTTCTTC. Its translation: CASSLAPRTGINEQFF.

The chain combines TRBV30 with TRBJ2-1; D unclear. CDR3 length: 15 residues. Looked up from germline, CDR1 is GTSNPN and CDR2 is SVGIG (reference sequence). V was shortened by 7 bases and J by 2 bases, with 18 bases between the two germline ends. The CDR3 loop reads CASRGSLLPYNEQFF. In nucleotides, the CDR3 is TGTGCCTCCCGCGGTTCCCTCCTTCCCTACAATGAGCAGTTCTTC.

The J gene is TRBJ1-2, the V gene TRBV27; the D gene is possibly TRBD1 (5 bases). V lost 5 bases to trimming and J lost 3 bases, with 10 bases between them. The CDR3 length is 13 residues. Germline lookup yields CDR1 MNHEY and CDR2 SMNVEV (reference sequence). In nucleotides, the CDR3 is TGTGCCAGCAGTCTGACAGCTTACTATGGCTACACCTTC. Its translation: CASSLTAYYGYTF.

The V and J genes are TRBV2 and TRBJ1-1, with D possibly TRBD1 on 5 matching bases. CDR3 size: 14 residues. Trimming left V 10 bases short and J 1 base short, with 16 bases between. Germline CDR1 and CDR2: SNHLY and FYNNEI. This chain's CDR3 is CATLGGWANTEAFF. The CDR3 region has the DNA TGTGCCACCCTGGGGGGATGGGCGAACACTGAAGCTTTCTTT.

The J gene is TRBJ1-3, the V gene TRBV9; no firm D call. The CDR3 runs to 16 residues. CDR1 is SGDLS and CDR2 is YYNGEE in the germline V gene. The V gene lost 4 bases and the J gene lost 4 bases, with 18 bases spanning the gap. As DNA, the CDR3 is TGTGCCAGCAGCACCCGCCCTGGCCAGGCGGGAAACACCATATATTTT. It specifies CASSTRPGQAGNTIYF.

The CDR3 is CAWSPGGKPQHF. CDR3 sequence (DNA): TGTGCCTGGAGCCCGGGGGGGAAGCCCCAGCATTTT. V gene TRBV30 combines with J gene TRBJ1-5; maybe TRBD1 (5 bases). V shed 3 bases and J shed 8 bases, with 11 bases lying between them. The CDR3 contains 12 residues. Per the germline V gene, CDR1 is GTSNPN and CDR2 is SVGIG (reference sequence).

This clone was recorded a few times. V gene TRBV10-3 combines with J gene TRBJ1-2, with 9 bases identical to TRBD1. Germline-derived CDR1 and CDR2 are ENHRY and SYGVKD. V lost 11 bases, J lost 8 bases, and 12 bases stayed unmatched. CDR3 size: 13 residues. Here the CDR3 reads CAASGTGFKGYTF. The CDR3 DNA reads TGTGCCGCTTCCGGGACAGGGTTTAAAGGCTACACCTTC.

The CDR3: CAWSVRRTSGGPDTQYF. The CDR3 nucleotides are TGTGCCTGGAGTGTACGCCGGACTAGCGGGGGGCCAGATACGCAGTATTTT. The J gene is TRBJ2-3, the V gene TRBV30; TRBD2 matches at 14 bases. Germline lookup yields CDR1 GTSNPN and CDR2 SVGIG (reference sequence). This CDR3 has 17 residues. The ends lost 0 bases at V and 4 bases at J; junction bases unmatched: 6.